Below, one TCR beta chain is given with its context. What it recognizes is unknown. High-throughput TCR beta sequencing covered peripheral CD8+ and CD4+ T cells. Treatment-naive patients with stable or active relapsing-remitting disease served as multiple sclerosis controls. The data were taken from a study of CD8 T cells in Susac syndrome. Trimming took 4 bases from V and 9 from J; bases not matched to a gene: 9. CDR3 size: 15 residues. Germline V lookup: CDR1 SGHAT, CDR2 FQNNGV. Overall study findings and caveats: Acknowledgment was made by the study that its TCR sequencing and HLA analysis involved a relatively small number of individuals.

RNA was extracted with the RNeasy kit, and a quantity of about 0.45 to 1 ug was reverse transcribed using random hexamers. With immunoSEQ multiplex PCR, TCR beta CDR3 was amplified across 54 Vbeta and 13 Jbeta. TCRdb recomputed calls from the immunoSEQ multiplex PCR reads with MiXCR, one row per CDR3 protein. The data hold 300,000 to 350,000 distinct CDR3 sequences, with approximately 90% observed a single time. This sequence originates from a human donor with multiple sclerosis. Source material: CD4+ T cells from PBMCs. The rearrangement joins TRBV11-2 to TRBJ2-1; 10 positions match TRBD2. The CDR3 coding sequence is TGTGCCAGCAGCTCCGATGGACTAGCGGAGGGTGAGCAGTTCTTC. Translating it yields CASSSDGLAEGEQFF.